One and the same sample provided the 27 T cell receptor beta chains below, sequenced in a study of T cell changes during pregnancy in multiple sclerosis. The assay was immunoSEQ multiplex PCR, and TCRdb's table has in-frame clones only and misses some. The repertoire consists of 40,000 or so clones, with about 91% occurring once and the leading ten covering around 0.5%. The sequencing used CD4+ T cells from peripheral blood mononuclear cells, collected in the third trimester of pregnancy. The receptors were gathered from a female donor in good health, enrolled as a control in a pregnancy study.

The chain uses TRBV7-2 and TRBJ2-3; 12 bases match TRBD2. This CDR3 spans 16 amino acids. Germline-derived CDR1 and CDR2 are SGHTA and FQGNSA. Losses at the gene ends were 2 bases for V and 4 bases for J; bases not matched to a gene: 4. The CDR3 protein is CASSLSSSGGADTQYF. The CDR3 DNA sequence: TGTGCCAGCAGCTTATCATCTAGCGGGGGGGCAGATACGCAGTATTTT.

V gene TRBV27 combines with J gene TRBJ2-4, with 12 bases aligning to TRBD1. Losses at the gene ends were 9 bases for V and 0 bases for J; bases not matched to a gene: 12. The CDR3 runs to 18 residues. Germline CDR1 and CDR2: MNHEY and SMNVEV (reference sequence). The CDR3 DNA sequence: TGTGCCAGGCCATGGACGGGACAGGGGGCTTTAGCCAAAAACATTCAGTACTTC. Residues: CARPWTGQGALAKNIQYF.

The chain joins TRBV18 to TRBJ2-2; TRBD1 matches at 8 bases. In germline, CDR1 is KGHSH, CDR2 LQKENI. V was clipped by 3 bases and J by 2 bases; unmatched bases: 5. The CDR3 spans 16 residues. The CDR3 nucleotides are TGTGCCAGCTCACCCAACCCAGGGGGCAACACCGGGGAGCTGTTTTTT. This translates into CASSPNPGGNTGELFF.

The DNA for the CDR3 is TGCAGCGTTGCCCGACAGGGTAACCCCACAGATACGCAGTATTTT. Its protein is CSVARQGNPTDTQYF. The chain has TRBV29-1 and TRBJ2-3; 7 bases are shared with TRBD1. The CDR3 has 15 residues. J was trimmed by 2 bases and V by 4 bases; bases with no gene match: 9. The germline V gene has CDR1 SQVTM and CDR2 ANQGSEA.

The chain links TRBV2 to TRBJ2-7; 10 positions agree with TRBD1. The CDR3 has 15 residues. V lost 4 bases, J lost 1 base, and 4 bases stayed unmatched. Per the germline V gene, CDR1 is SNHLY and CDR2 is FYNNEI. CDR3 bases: TGTGCCAGCAGTGCCGGGACAGGGGTATCCTACGAGCAGTACTTC. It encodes CASSAGTGVSYEQYF.

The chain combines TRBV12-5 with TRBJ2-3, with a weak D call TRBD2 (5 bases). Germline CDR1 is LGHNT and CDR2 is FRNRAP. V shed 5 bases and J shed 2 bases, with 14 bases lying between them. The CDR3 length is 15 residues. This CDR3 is CASGQGLSNTDTQYF. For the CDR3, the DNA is TGTGCTAGTGGTCAAGGACTTTCTAACACAGATACGCAGTATTTT.

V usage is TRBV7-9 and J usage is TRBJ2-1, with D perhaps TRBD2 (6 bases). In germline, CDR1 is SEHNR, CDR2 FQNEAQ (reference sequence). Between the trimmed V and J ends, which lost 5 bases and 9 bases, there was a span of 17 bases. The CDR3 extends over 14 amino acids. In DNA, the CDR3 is TGTGCCAGCAGCCGGGACTCCCTATGGCGTGAGCAGTTCTTC. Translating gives CASSRDSLWREQFF.

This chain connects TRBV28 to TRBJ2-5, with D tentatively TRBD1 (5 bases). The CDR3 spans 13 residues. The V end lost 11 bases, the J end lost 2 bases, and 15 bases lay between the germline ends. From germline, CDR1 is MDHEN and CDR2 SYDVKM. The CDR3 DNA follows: TGTGCCTCTCTGACAGAAAATCAAGAGACCCAGTACTTC. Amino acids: CASLTENQETQYF. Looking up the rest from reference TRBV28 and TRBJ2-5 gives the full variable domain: DVKVTQSSRYLVKRTGEKVFLECVQDMDHENMFWYRQDPGLGLRLIYFSYDVKMKEKGDIPEGYSVSREKKERFSLILESASTNQTSMYLCASLTENQETQYFGPGTRLLVL.

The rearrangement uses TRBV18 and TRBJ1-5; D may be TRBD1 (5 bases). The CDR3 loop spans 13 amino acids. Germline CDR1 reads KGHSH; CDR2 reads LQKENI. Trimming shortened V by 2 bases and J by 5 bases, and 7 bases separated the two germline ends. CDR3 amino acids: CASSPGADQPQHF. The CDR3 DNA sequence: TGTGCCAGCTCACCAGGGGCGGATCAGCCCCAGCATTTT.

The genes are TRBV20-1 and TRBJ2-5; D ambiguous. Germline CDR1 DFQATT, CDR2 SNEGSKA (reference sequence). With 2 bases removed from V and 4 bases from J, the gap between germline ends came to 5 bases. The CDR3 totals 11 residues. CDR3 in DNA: TGCAGTGCTAGAAGGAGAGAGACCCAGTACTTC. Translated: CSARRRETQYF.

CDR3: CASGLKPGGEAFF. The CDR3 DNA reads TGTGCTAGTGGCCTAAAACCAGGGGGAGAAGCTTTCTTT. The V and J genes are TRBV12-5 and TRBJ1-1; 7 positions agree with TRBD1. The junction had 9 bases not matched to a gene; V was cut back by 6 bases and J by 8 bases. CDR1 and CDR2 (germline): LGHNT, FRNRAP. The CDR3 totals 13 residues.

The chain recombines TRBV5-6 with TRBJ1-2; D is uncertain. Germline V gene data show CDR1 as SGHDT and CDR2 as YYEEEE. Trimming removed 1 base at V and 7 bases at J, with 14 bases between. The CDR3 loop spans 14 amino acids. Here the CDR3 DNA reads TGTGCCAGCAGCTTGTGGCCAGCCGGCGGTGGCTACACCTTC. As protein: CASSLWPAGGGYTF.

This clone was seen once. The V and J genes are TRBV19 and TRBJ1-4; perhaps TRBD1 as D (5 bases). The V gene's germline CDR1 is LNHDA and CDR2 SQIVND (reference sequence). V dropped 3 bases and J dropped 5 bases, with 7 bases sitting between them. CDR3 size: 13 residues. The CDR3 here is CASSMTANEKLFF. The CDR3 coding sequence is TGTGCCAGTAGTATGACAGCAAATGAAAAACTGTTTTTT.

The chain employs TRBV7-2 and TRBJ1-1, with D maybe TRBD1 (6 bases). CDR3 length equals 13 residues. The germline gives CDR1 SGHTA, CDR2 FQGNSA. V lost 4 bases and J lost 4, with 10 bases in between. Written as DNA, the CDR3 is TGTGCCAGCAGCTCAGGGGTAGGCACTGAAGCTTTCTTT. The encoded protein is CASSSGVGTEAFF.

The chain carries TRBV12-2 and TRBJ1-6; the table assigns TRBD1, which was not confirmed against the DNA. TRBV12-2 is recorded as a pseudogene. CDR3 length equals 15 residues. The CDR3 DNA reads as TGTGCAAGTCACCAGACAGGGGTCTTTAATTCACCCCTCCACTTT. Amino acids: CASHQTGVFNSPLHF.

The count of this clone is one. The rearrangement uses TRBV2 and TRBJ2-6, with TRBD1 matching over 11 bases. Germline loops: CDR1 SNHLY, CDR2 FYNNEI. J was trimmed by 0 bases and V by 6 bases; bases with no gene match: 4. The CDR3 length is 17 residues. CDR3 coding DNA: TGTGCCAGCAGGCCCGGGACAGGGGGCTCTGGGGCCAACGTCCTGACTTTC. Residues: CASRPGTGGSGANVLTF.

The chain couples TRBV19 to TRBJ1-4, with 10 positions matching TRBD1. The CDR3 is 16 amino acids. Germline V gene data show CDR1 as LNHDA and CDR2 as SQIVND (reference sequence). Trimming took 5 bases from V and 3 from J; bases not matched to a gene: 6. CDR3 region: CASSYPGQGPNEKLFF. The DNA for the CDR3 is TGTGCCAGTAGTTATCCGGGACAGGGGCCTAATGAAAAACTGTTTTTT.

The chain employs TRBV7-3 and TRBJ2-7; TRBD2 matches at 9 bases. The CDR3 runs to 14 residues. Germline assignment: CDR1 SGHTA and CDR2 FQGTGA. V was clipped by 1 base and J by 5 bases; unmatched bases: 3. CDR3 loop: CASSLKREDHEQYF. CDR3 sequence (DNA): TGTGCCAGCAGCTTAAAGCGGGAGGACCACGAGCAGTACTTC.

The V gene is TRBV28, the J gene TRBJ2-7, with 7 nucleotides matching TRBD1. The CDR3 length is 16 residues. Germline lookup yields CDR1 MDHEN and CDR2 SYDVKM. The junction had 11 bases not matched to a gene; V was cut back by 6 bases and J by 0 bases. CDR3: CASSLLLGQSSYEQYF. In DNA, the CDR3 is TGTGCCAGCAGCCTACTCCTGGGACAGAGCTCCTACGAGCAGTACTTC. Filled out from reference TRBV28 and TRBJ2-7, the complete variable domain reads DVKVTQSSRYLVKRTGEKVFLECVQDMDHENMFWYRQDPGLGLRLIYFSYDVKMKEKGDIPEGYSVSREKKERFSLILESASTNQTSMYLCASSLLLGQSSYEQYFGPGTRLTVT.

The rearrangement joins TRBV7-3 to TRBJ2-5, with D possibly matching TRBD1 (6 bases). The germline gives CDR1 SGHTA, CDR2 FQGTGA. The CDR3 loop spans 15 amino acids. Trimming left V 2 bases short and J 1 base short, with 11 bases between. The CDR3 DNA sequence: TGTGCCAGCAGCTTATCCAGGGGTTCCCAAGAGACCCAGTACTTC. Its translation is CASSLSRGSQETQYF.

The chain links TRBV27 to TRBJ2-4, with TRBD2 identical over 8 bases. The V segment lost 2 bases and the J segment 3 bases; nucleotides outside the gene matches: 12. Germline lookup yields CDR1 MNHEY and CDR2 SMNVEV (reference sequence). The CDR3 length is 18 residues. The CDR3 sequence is CASSLTWWLAGFKNIQYF. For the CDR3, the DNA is TGTGCCAGCAGTTTAACCTGGTGGCTAGCGGGCTTCAAAAACATTCAGTACTTC.

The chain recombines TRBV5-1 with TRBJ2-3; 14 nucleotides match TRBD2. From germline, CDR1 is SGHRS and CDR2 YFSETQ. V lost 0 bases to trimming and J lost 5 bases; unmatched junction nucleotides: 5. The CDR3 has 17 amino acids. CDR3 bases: TGCGCCAGCAGCTTGGCCGGGACTAGCGGGAGAGTAGATACGCAGTATTTT. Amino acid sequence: CASSLAGTSGRVDTQYF.

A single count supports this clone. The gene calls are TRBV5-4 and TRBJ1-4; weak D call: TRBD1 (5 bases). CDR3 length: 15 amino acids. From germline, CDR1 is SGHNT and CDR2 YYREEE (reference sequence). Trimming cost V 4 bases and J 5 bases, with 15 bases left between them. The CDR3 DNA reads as TGTGCCAGCAGCCCATCGACAGCCCGAAATGAAAAACTGTTTTTT. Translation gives CASSPSTARNEKLFF.

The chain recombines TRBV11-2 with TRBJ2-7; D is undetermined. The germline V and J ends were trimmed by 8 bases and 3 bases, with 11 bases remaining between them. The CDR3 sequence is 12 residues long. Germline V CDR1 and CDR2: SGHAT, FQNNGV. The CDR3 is CASHKTGYEQYF. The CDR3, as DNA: TGTGCCAGCCATAAAACGGGCTACGAGCAGTACTTC. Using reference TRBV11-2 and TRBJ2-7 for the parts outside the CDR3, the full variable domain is EAGVAQSPRYKIIEKRQSVAFWCNPISGHATLYWYQQILGQGPKLLIQFQNNGVVDDSQLPKDRFSAERLKGVDSTLKIQPAKLEDSAVYLCASHKTGYEQYFGPGTRLTVT.

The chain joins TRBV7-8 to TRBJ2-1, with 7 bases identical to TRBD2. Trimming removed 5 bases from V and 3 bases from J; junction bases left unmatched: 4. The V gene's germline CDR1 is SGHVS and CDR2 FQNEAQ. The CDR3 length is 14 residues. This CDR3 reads CASSPRDYYNEQFF. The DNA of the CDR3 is TGTGCCAGCAGCCCCCGGGACTACTACAATGAGCAGTTCTTC.

CDR3 coding DNA: TGTGCCAGCAGTTCAGACAGGGGGTATAAGCAGTACTTC. Its protein product is CASSSDRGYKQYF. This chain uses TRBV7-8 with TRBJ2-7; 9 bases agree with TRBD1. There are 13 residues in the CDR3. Germline trimming cut 6 bases from V and 8 bases from J; bases unmatched to any gene: 8. The germline V gene has CDR1 SGHVS and CDR2 FQNEAQ.

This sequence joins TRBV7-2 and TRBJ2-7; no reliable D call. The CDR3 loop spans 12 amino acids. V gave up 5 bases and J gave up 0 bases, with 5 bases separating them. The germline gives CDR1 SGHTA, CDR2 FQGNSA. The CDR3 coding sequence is TGTGCCAGCAGCCCTTACTCCTACGAGCAGTACTTC. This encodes CASSPYSYEQYF.